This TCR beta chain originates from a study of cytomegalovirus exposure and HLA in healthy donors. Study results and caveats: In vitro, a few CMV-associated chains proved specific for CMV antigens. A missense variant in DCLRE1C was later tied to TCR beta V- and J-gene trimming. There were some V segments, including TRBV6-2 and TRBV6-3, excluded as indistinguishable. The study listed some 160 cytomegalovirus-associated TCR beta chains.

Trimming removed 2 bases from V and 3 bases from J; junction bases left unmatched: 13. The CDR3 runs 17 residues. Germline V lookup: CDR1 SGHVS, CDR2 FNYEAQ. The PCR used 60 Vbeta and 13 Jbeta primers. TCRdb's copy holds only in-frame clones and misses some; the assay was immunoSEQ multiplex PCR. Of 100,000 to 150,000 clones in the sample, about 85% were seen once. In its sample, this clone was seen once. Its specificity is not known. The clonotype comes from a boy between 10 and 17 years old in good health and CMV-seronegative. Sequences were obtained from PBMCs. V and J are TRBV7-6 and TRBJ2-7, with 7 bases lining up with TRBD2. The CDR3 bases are TGTGCCAGCAGCTTACTGCGAGGGAGGGCCGAAGTCTACGAGCAGTACTTC. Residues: CASSLLRGRAEVYEQYF.